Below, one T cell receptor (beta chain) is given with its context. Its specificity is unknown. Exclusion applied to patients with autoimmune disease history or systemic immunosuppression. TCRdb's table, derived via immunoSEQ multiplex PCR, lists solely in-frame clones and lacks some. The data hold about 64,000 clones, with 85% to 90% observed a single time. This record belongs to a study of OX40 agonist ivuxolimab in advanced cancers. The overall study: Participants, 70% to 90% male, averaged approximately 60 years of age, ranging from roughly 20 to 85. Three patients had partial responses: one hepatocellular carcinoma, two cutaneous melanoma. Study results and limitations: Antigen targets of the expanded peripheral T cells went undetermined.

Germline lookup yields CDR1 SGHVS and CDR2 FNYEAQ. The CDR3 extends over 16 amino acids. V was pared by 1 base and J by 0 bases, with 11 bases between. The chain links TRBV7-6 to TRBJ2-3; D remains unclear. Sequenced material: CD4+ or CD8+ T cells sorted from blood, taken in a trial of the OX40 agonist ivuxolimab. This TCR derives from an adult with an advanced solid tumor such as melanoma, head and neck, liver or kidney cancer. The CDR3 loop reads CASSLVAYSSTDTQYF. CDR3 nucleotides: TGTGCCAGCAGCTTAGTGGCCTATTCTAGCACAGATACGCAGTATTTT.